The 7 T cell receptor beta chains listed next were all sequenced from one sample in a study of T cell changes during pregnancy in multiple sclerosis (dated by TCRdb to about 2019). The method was the immunoSEQ multiplex PCR assay. In its TCRdb copy, this immuneACCESS table keeps in-frame sequences only and misses some clones. Where compared with another copy, unresolved V genes explain less than half of these, and the others have no known cause. This sample comprises 90,000 to 120,000 clones, 85% to 95% of them detected only once. The ten largest clones represent less than 0.9% of the sample. This sample comprised peripheral blood, obtained in the third trimester of pregnancy. The receptors were gathered from a female donor in good health, enrolled as a control in a pregnancy study.

The chain uses TRBV7-2 and TRBJ2-2; D perhaps matches TRBD2 (6 bases). The germline V gene has CDR1 SGHTA and CDR2 FQGNSA. V was clipped by 3 bases and J by 2 bases, with 10 bases between them. CDR3 length equals 15 residues. CDR3 bases: TGTGCCAGCAGCTTGGGGACTGGAAACACCGGGGAGCTGTTTTTT. Amino acid sequence: CASSLGTGNTGELFF. Combining the CDR3 with reference TRBV7-2 and TRBJ2-2 gives the whole variable domain GAGVSQSPSNKVTEKGKDVELRCDPISGHTALYWYRQSLGQGLEFLIYFQGNSAPDKSGLPSDRFSAERTGGSVSTLTIQRTQQEDSAVYLCASSLGTGNTGELFFGEGSRLTVL.

This chain uses TRBV11-2 with TRBJ2-3; 9 nucleotides align to TRBD2. Trimming cost V 1 base and J 4 bases; bases outside gene matches: 3. Germline CDR1 SGHAT, CDR2 FQNNGV. This CDR3 spans 15 amino acids. CDR3 protein: CASSLVAGGPDTQYF. The CDR3 nucleotides are TGTGCCAGCAGCTTAGTGGCGGGGGGGCCAGATACGCAGTATTTT.

The genes are TRBV7-8 and TRBJ1-1; D is perhaps TRBD1 (6 bases). Between the trimmed V and J ends, which lost 6 bases and 0 bases, there was a span of 8 bases. The germline V gene encodes CDR1 SGHVS and CDR2 FQNEAQ. The CDR3 covers 13 residues. CDR3 coding DNA: TGTGCCAGCAGACGGACAGTGAACACTGAAGCTTTCTTT. It yields the protein CASRRTVNTEAFF. The variable domain in full, completed from reference TRBV7-8 and TRBJ1-1, reads GAGVSQSPRYKVAKRGQDVALRCDPISGHVSLFWYQQALGQGPEFLTYFQNEAQLDKSGLPSDRFFAERPEGSVSTLKIQRTQQEDSAVYLCASRRTVNTEAFFGQGTRLTVV.

This clone was observed a few times. CDR3 region: CAWIGTANTEAFF. The CDR3 nucleotides are TGTGCCTGGATTGGGACAGCGAACACTGAAGCTTTCTTT. V and J are TRBV30 and TRBJ1-1; 7 nucleotides match TRBD1. Germline V CDR1 and CDR2: GTSNPN, SVGIG (reference sequence). J gave up 1 base and V 4 bases, and 3 bases lay outside the gene matches. CDR3 size: 13 residues.

This clone has a single count. The chain combines TRBV28 with TRBJ1-4; TRBD1 aligns across 7 bases. Trimming took 8 bases from V and 5 from J; bases not matched to a gene: 5. CDR3 length equals 13 residues. Germline V gives CDR1 MDHEN, CDR2 SYDVKM. CDR3 loop: CASWTGLNEKLFF. Written as DNA, the CDR3 is TGTGCCAGCTGGACAGGCCTCAATGAAAAACTGTTTTTT.

J is TRBJ1-2 and V is TRBV14, with 9 nucleotides matching TRBD1. V gave up 4 bases and J gave up 5 bases; unmatched junction bases: 11. CDR3 length equals 16 residues. Germline V gene data show CDR1 as SGHDN and CDR2 as FVKESK. Here the CDR3 DNA reads TGTGCCAGCAGCCTCTCCGGACAGGGGATATATTATGGCTACACCTTC. Protein sequence: CASSLSGQGIYYGYTF.

The chain is built from TRBV7-3 and TRBJ2-5; 11 bases align to TRBD2. There are 15 residues in the CDR3. Germline assignment: CDR1 SGHTA and CDR2 FQGTGA. The ends lost 5 bases at V and 5 bases at J; junction bases unmatched: 7. CDR3 protein: CASSPETSGVETQYF. As DNA, the CDR3 is TGTGCCAGCAGCCCAGAGACTAGCGGGGTGGAGACCCAGTACTTC.